This TCR beta chain came from a study of human T cells and chemical hapten exposure. CDR1 is LGHNA, CDR2 YNFKEQ, per germline. The CDR3 sequence is 15 residues long. V shed 0 bases and J shed 4 bases, with 9 bases lying between them. With regard to this clonotype: A much larger clone lies a single base off, so this may be a read error.

Sample time point: pre-sensitization, week 0. Treatment noted: therapeutic diphenylcyclopropenone sensitization with weekly scalp DPC. Extraction yielded total RNA from whole blood (unfractionated). TCRdb passed the RACE reads through MiXCR, listing each CDR3 protein once. The profile shows about 85,000 distinct CDR3 sequences, around 7.9% of them singletons. The TCR was taken from a man in his forties with alopecia areata. Some clones in this sample may be carry-over from other donors' samples. Sequences were derived from whole blood, sampled in connection with sensitization to the hapten diphenylcyclopropenone (DPC). The chain combines TRBV4-2 with TRBJ2-2; D call uncertain. This chain's CDR3 is CASSQDLRSTGELFF. CDR3 coding DNA: TGTGCCAGCAGCCAAGATCTGAGGAGCACCGGGGAGCTGTTTTTT.